This entry features one T cell receptor (beta chain) sequence. Its antigen remains unidentified. Looked up from germline, CDR1 is SGDLS and CDR2 is YYNGEE. The CDR3 has 14 amino acids. V gave up 3 bases and J gave up 0 bases, with 10 bases separating them. The data were taken from a study of T cell responses to AZD1222 COVID-19 vaccine. The protocol was immunoSEQ multiplex PCR, while the TCRdb copy is restricted to in-frame clones and leaves out a portion. The table shows approximately 100,000 clones, with around 94% occurring only once. Findings of the study overall: Spike-specific TCR breadth rose after two AZD1222 doses, and depth rose as well.

The TCR originated in an adult in good health. The gene calls are TRBV9 and TRBJ2-7, with D unclear. Here the sequenced sample was peripheral blood, taken on day 0 of AZD1222 vaccination. CDR3 bases: TGTGCCAGCAGCGCGAAGACGGGCTCCTACGAGCAGTACTTC. This gives the protein CASSAKTGSYEQYF.